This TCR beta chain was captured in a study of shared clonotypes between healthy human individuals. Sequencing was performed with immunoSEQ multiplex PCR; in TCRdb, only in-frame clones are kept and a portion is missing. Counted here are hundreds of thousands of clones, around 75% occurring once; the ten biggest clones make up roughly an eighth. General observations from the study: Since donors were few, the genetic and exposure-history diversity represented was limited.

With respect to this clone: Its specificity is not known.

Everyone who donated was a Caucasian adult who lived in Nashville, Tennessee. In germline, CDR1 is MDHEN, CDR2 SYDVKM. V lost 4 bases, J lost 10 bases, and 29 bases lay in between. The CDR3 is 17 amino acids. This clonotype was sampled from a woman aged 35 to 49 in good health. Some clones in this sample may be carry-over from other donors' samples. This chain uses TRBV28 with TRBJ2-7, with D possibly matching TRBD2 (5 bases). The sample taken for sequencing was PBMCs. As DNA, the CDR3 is TGTGCCAGCAGTTCGCTAGCCTCAACTTTAAGAGACGGCCGTCAGTACTTC. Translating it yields CASSSLASTLRDGRQYF.